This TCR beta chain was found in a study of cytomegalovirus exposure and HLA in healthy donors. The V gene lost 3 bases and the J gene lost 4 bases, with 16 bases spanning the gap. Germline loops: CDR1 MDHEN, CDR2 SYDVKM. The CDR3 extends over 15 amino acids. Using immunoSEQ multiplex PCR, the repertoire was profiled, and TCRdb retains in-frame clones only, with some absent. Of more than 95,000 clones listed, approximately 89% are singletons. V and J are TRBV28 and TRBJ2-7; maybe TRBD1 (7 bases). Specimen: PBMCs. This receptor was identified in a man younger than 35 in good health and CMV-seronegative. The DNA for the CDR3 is TGTGCCAGCAGTTTGGAGATGCAGGGGGGTTACGAGCAGTACTTC. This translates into CASSLEMQGGYEQYF. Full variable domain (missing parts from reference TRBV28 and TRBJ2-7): DVKVTQSSRYLVKRTGEKVFLECVQDMDHENMFWYRQDPGLGLRLIYFSYDVKMKEKGDIPEGYSVSREKKERFSLILESASTNQTSMYLCASSLEMQGGYEQYFGPGTRLTVT.